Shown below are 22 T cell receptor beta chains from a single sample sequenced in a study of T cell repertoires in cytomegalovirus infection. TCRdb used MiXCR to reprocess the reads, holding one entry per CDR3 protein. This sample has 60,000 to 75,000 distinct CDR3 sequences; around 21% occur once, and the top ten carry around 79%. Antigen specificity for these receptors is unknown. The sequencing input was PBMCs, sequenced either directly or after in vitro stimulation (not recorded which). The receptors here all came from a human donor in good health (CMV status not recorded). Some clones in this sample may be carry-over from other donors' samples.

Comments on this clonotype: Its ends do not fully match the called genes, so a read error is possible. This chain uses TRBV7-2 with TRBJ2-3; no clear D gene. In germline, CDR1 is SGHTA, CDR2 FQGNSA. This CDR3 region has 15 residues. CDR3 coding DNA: TGTGCCAACAGCTCTAATCGGCGGATCACAGATACGCAGTATTTT. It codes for CANSSNRRITDTQYF.

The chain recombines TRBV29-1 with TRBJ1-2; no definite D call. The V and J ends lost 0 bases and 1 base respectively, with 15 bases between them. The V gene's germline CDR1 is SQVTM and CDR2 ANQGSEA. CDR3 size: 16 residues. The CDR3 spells CSVEDLTADLNYGYTF. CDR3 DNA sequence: TGCAGCGTTGAAGATCTTACGGCGGATCTTAACTATGGCTACACCTTC.

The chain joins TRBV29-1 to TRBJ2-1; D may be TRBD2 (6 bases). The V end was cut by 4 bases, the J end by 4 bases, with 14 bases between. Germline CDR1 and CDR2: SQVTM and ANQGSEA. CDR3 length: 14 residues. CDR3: CSVVAGQFYNEQFF. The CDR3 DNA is TGCAGCGTTGTTGCGGGGCAGTTTTACAATGAGCAGTTCTTC.

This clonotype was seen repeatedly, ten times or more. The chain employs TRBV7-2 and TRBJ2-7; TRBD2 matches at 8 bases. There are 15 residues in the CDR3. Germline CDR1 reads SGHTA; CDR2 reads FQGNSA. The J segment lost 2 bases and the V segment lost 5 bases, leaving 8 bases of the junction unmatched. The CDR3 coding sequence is TGTGCCAGCAGCCGTACGGGACTAGGGGCCTACGAGCAGTACTTC. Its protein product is CASSRTGLGAYEQYF. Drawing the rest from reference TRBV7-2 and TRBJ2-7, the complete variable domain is GAGVSQSPSNKVTEKGKDVELRCDPISGHTALYWYRQSLGQGLEFLIYFQGNSAPDKSGLPSDRFSAERTGGSVSTLTIQRTQQEDSAVYLCASSRTGLGAYEQYFGPGTRLTVT.

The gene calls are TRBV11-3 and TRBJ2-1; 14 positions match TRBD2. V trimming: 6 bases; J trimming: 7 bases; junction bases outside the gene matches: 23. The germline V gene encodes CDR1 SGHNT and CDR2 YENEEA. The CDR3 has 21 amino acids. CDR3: CASSPRLAGGPSPTRWNEQFF. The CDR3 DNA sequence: TGTGCCAGCAGTCCCCGACTAGCGGGAGGGCCATCCCCTACAAGGTGGAATGAGCAGTTCTTC.

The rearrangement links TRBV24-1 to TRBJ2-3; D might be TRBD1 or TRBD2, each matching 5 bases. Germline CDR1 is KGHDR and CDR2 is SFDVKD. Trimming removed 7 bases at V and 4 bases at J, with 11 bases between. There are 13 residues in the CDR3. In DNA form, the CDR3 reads TGTGCCACCAGGGGGCAGGGAGCAGATACGCAGTATTTT. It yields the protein CATRGQGADTQYF.

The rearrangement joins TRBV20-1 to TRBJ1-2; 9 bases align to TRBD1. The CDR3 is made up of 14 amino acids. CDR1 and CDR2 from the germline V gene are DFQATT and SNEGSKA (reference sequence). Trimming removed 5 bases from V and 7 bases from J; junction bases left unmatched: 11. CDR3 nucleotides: TGCAGTGCTCCGACGGAGGGGGACAGGGTTGGCTACACCTTC. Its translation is CSAPTEGDRVGYTF.

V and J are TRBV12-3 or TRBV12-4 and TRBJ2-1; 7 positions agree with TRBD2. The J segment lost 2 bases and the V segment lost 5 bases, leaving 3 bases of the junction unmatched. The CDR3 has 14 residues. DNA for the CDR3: TGTGCCAGCAGTGGCGGGAGTACCTACAATGAGCAGTTCTTC. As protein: CASSGGSTYNEQFF.

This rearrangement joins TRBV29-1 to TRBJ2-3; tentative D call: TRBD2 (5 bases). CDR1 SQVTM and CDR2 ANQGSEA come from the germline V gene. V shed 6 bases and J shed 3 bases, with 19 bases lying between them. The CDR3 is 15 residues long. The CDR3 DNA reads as TGCAGCGTCTTTATAGTCCCAAGAGGGACAGATACGCAGTATTTT. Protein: CSVFIVPRGTDTQYF.

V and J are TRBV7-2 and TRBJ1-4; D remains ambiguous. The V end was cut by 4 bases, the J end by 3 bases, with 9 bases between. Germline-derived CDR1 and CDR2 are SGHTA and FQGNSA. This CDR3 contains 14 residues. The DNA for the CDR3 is TGTGCCAGCAGCTCGGGGTGGTCTAATGAAAAACTGTTTTTT. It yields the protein CASSSGWSNEKLFF.

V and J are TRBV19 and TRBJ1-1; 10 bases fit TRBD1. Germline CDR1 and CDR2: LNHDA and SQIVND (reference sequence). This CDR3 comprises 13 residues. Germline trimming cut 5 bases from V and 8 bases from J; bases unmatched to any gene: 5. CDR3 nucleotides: TGTGCCAGTAGTCCCGACAGGGGGCGGGAAGCTTTCTTT. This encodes CASSPDRGREAFF.

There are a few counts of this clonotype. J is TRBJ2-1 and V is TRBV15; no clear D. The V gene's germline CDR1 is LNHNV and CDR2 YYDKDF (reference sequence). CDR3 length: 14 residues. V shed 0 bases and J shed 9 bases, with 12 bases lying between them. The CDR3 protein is CATSRDPAPGEQFF. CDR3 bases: TGTGCCACCAGCAGAGACCCAGCCCCGGGTGAGCAGTTCTTC.

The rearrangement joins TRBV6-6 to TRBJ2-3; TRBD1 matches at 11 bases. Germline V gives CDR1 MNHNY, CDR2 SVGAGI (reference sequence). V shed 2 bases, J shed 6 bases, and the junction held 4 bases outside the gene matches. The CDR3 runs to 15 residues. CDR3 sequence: CASSYAGQGVDTQYF. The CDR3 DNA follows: TGTGCCAGCAGTTACGCGGGACAGGGGGTCGATACGCAGTATTTT.

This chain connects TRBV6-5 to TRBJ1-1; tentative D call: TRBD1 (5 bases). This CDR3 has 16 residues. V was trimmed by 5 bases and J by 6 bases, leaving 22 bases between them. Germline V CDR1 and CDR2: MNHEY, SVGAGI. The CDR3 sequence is CASSPRGRIPGAEAFF. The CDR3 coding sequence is TGTGCCAGCAGTCCGCGGGGACGGATTCCCGGGGCTGAAGCTTTCTTT.

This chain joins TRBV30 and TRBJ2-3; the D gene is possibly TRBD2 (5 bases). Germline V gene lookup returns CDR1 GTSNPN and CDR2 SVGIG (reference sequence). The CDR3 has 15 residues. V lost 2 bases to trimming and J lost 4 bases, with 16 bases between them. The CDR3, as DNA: TGTGCCTGGAGTCGATCTCTCCTGGAGGCAGATACGCAGTATTTT. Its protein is CAWSRSLLEADTQYF.

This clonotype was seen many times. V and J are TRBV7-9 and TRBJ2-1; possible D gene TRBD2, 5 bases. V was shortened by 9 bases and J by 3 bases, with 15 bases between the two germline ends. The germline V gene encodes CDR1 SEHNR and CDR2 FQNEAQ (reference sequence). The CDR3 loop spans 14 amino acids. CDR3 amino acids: CASGPRASYNEQFF. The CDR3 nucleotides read TGTGCCAGTGGACCGCGGGCTAGCTACAATGAGCAGTTCTTC.

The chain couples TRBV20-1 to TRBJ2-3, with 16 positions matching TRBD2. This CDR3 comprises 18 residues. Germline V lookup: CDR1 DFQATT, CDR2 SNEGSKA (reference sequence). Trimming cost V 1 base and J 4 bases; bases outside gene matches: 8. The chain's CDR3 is CSARGGAGTSGRADTQYF. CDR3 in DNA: TGCAGTGCTAGAGGTGGAGCGGGGACTAGCGGGAGGGCAGATACGCAGTATTTT.

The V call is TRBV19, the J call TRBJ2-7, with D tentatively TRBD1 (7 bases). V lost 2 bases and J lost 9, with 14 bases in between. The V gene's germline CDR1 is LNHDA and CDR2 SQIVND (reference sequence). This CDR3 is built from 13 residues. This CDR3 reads CASSISAGQLQYV. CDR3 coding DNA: TGTGCCAGTAGTATATCGGCGGGACAGCTGCAGTACGTC.

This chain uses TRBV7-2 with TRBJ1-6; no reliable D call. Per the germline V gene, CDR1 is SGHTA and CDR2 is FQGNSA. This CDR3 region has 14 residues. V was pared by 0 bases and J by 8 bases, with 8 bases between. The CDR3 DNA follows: TGTGCCAGCAGCTTAGCGGCCGGGGATTCACCCCTCCACTTT. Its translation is CASSLAAGDSPLHF.

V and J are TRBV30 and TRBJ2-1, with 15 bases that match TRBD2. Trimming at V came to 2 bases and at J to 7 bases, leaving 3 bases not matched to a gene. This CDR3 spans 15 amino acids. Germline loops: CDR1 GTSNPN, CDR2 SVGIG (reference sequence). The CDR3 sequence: CAWSPGTSGRNEQFF. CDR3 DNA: TGTGCCTGGAGTCCAGGGACTAGCGGGAGGAATGAGCAGTTCTTC.

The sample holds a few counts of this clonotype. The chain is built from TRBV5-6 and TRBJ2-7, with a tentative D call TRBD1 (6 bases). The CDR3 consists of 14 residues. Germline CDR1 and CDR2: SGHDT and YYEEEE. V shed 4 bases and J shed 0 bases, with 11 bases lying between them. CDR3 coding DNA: TGTGCCAGCAGCGGGGGCTCGAGCTCCTACGAGCAGTACGTC. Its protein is CASSGGSSSYEQYV.

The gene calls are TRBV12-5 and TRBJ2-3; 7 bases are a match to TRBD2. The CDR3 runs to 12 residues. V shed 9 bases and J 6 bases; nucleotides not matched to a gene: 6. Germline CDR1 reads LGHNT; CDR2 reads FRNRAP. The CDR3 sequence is CARSSGVDTQYF. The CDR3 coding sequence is TGTGCTAGGTCGAGCGGGGTGGATACGCAGTATTTT.